This TCR beta chain was documented in a study of cytomegalovirus exposure and HLA in healthy donors. PCR employed 60 Vbeta and 13 Jbeta primers. Method: immunoSEQ multiplex PCR; TCRdb's copy keeps in-frame clones and lacks some. The table records 150,000 or so clones, roughly 80% of them present only once. CDR1 is SGHRS, CDR2 YFSETQ, per germline. The CDR3 length is 14 residues. Trimming left V 0 bases short and J 2 bases short, with 9 bases between. The V gene is TRBV5-1, the J gene TRBJ2-7; D gene ambiguous. The sequencing input was PBMCs. The source of this sequence is a male donor in good health and CMV-seropositive. The CDR3 DNA reads as TGCGCCAGCAGCTTGGCCCAGGCAGCCTACGAGCAGTACTTC. Its protein is CASSLAQAAYEQYF.